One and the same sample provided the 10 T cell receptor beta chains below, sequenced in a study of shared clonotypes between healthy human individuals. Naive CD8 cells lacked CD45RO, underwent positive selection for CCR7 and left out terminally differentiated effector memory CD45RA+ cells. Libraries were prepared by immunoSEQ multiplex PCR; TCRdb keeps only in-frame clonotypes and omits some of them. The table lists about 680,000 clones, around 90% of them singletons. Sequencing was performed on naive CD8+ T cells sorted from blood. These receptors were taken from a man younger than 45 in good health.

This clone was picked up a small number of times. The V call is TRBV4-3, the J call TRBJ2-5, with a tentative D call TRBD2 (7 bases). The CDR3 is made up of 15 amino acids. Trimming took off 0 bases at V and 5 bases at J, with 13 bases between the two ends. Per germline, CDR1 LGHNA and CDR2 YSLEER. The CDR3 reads CASSQDTGRDETQYF. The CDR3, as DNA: TGCGCCAGCAGCCAAGATACAGGGAGGGACGAGACCCAGTACTTC.

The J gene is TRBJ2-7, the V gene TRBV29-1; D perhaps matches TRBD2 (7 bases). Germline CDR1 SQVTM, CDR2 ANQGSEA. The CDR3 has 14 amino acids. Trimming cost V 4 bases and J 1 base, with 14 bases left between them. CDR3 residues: CSVVAGASSYEQYF. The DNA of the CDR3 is TGCAGCGTTGTGGCGGGGGCTTCGTCCTACGAGCAGTACTTC.

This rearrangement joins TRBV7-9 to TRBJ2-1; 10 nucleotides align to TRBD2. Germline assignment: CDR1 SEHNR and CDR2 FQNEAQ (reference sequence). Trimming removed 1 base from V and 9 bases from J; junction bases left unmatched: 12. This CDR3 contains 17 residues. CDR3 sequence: CASSLDLSGRHDGEQFF. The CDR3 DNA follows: TGTGCCAGCAGCTTAGATCTTAGCGGGAGGCACGACGGTGAGCAGTTCTTC.

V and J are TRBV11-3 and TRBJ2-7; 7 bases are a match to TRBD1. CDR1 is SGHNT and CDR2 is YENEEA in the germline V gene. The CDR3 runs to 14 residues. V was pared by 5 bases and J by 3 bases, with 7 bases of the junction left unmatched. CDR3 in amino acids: CASSPDREHYEQYF. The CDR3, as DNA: TGTGCCAGCAGCCCCGACAGGGAACACTACGAGCAGTACTTC.

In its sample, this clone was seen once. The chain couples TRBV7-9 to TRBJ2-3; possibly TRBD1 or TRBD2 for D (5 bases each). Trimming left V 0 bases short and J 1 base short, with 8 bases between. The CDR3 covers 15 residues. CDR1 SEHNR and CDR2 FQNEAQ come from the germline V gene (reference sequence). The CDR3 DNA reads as TGTGCCAGCAGCTTAGCGCAGGGAGGCACAGATACGCAGTATTTT. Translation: CASSLAQGGTDTQYF.

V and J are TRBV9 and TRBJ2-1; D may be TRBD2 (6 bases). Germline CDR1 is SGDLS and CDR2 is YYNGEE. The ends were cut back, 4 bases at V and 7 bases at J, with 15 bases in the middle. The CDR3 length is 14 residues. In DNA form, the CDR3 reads TGTGCCAGCAGCCCAGACGGGGGTATGAATGAGCAGTTCTTC. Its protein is CASSPDGGMNEQFF. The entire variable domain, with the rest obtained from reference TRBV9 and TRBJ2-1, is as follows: DSGVTQTPKHLITATGQRVTLRCSPRSGDLSVYWYQQSLDQGLQFLIQYYNGEERAKGNILERFSAQQFPDLHSELNLSSLELGDSALYFCASSPDGGMNEQFFGPGTRLTVL.

This CDR3 is CATSKSTGNNEQFF. The CDR3 region has the DNA TGTGCCACCAGCAAGTCCACAGGGAACAATGAGCAGTTCTTC. The chain is built from TRBV15 and TRBJ2-1; maybe TRBD1 (6 bases). The germline CDR1 and CDR2 sequences are LNHNV and YYDKDF (reference sequence). The CDR3 loop spans 14 amino acids. Trimming left V 4 bases short and J 5 bases short, with 12 bases between.

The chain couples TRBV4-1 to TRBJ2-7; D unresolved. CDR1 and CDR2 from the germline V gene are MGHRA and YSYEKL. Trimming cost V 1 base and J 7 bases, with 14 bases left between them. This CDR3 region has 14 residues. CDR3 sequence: CASSQVNGKTEQYF. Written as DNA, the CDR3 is TGCGCCAGCAGCCAAGTAAATGGGAAGACGGAGCAGTACTTC.

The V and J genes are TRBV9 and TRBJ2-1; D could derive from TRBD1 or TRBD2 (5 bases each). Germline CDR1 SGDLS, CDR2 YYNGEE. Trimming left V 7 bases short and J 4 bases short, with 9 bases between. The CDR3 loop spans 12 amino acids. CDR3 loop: CASGTPYNEQFF. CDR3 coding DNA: TGTGCCAGCGGGACCCCTTACAATGAGCAGTTCTTC. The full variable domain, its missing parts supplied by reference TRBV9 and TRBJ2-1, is DSGVTQTPKHLITATGQRVTLRCSPRSGDLSVYWYQQSLDQGLQFLIQYYNGEERAKGNILERFSAQQFPDLHSELNLSSLELGDSALYFCASGTPYNEQFFGPGTRLTVL.

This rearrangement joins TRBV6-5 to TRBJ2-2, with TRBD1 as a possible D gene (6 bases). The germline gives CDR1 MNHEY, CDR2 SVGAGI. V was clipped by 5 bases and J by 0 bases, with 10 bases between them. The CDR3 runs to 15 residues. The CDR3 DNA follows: TGTGCCAGCAGTGCCCGGACAGCGAACACCGGGGAGCTGTTTTTT. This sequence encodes CASSARTANTGELFF.